This T cell receptor beta chain was retrieved from a study of cytomegalovirus exposure and HLA in healthy donors. Overall study results and limits: Because they were indistinguishable, some V segments, including TRBV6-2 and TRBV6-3, were excluded.

The study ran its PCR with 60 Vbeta and 13 Jbeta primers. The method was immunoSEQ multiplex PCR; TCRdb's version includes in-frame clones alone and lacks a portion of them. The sample carries over 85,000 clones, under 80% recorded once. As to this clone: As yet, its antigen is unknown.

V lost 6 bases and J lost 3; bases outside the gene matches: 11. CDR1 and CDR2 (germline): MDHEN, SYDVKM. The CDR3 spans 15 residues. The source is a man in his forties in good health and CMV-seronegative. V gene TRBV28 combines with J gene TRBJ2-7, with 7 bases matching TRBD1. The sequencing input was PBMCs. CDR3 sequence reads: CASRPTGPANYEQYF. The CDR3 DNA reads TGTGCCAGCAGACCGACAGGGCCTGCGAACTACGAGCAGTACTTC.